These T cell receptor beta chains were read from a single sample in a study of regulatory T cells in long-lasting Graves disease. TCRdb processed the multiplex PCR reads anew with MiXCR; each CDR3 protein has one entry. The table includes roughly 490,000 distinct CDR3 sequences, around a fifth detected once. This specimen consisted of peripheral blood mononuclear cells (PBMCs), obtained when the disease was refractory, from a patient treated with antithyroid drugs. The receptors here all came from a female donor with Graves disease. The CDR3 runs from the conserved cysteine through the conserved F or W. D genes are given only for firm matches. Only some rows state a clone size, as once, few, many or a class for expanded clones.

j_call,v_call,d_call,clone_size,cdr3_nt,cdr3_aa
TRBJ1-3,TRBV30,NA,few,TGTGCCTGGAGTTTGAGGAGGGCGCCTGCGGACACCATATATTTT,CAWSLRRAPADTIYF
TRBJ2-7,TRBV11-2,NA,many,TGTGCCAGCAGCTTAGATGCGGGACATCCTAGCTACGAGCAGTACTTC,CASSLDAGHPSYEQYF
TRBJ2-3,TRBV11-3,NA,NA,TGTGCCAGCAACGTACGAGGACCGCTCACAGATACGCAGTATTTT,CASNVRGPLTDTQYF
TRBJ1-6,TRBV28,NA,many,TGTGCCAGCAGCTTTGGGACTAGGAATTCACCCCTCCACTTT,CASSFGTRNSPLHF
TRBJ2-5,TRBV20-1,TRBD2,many,TGCAGTGCTGGATCTCAGGGACTAGCGGGAGAGACCCAGTACTTC,CSAGSQGLAGETQYF
TRBJ2-7,TRBV28,TRBD1,many,TGTGCCAGTGGACAGGGCCGACCCTACGAGCAGTACTTC,CASGQGRPYEQYF
TRBJ2-7,TRBV28,NA,NA,TGTGCCAGCAGAAAAAGTGGGGGCTACGAGCAGTACTTC,CASRKSGGYEQYF
TRBJ1-4,TRBV6-1,NA,few,TGTGCCAGCAGCTTTGAAAAACTGTTTTTT,CASSFEKLFF
TRBJ1-4,TRBV5-1,TRBD1,NA,TGCGCCAGCAGCGACGGACAGGGGGCTAGGGGAAATGAAAAACTGTTTTTT,CASSDGQGARGNEKLFF
TRBJ1-2,TRBV7-2,NA,many,TGTGCCAGCAGCTTGGGCCTCCCCGGGGGGTACTATGGCTACACCTTC,CASSLGLPGGYYGYTF
TRBJ1-2,TRBV7-2,TRBD1,many,TGTGCCAGCAGAGGACAGGGAGGGTATGGCTACACCTTC,CASRGQGGYGYTF
TRBJ1-2,TRBV7-3,TRBD1,many,TGTGCCAGCAGCTTAATGGGACAGGGCTACTATGGCTACACCTTC,CASSLMGQGYYGYTF
TRBJ2-2,TRBV9,TRBD2,few,TGTGCCAGCAGCGTAAGTCGGACTAGCGGGGCCCCGAAGGTCGGGGAGCTGTTTTTT,CASSVSRTSGAPKVGELFF
TRBJ2-7,TRBV28,NA,NA,TGTGCCAGCAGGAGGGACAGCGGGTACGAGCAGTACTTC,CASRRDSGYEQYF
TRBJ2-3,TRBV12-3/TRBV12-4,NA,NA,TGTGCCAGCAGTCCGGGGGCAGGAGATACGCAGTATTTT,CASSPGAGDTQYF
TRBJ2-3,TRBV11-3,TRBD2,NA,TGTGCCAGCAGCTTCGGCGGGAGGGATACGCAGTATTTT,CASSFGGRDTQYF
TRBJ1-5,TRBV28,NA,few,TGTGCCGCCAAGGGCGGCGTAAATCAGCCCCAGCATTTT,CAAKGGVNQPQHF
TRBJ1-6,TRBV20-1,NA,many,TGCAGTGCTAGAACTTTCCGGGACCTTAATTCACCCCTCCACTTT,CSARTFRDLNSPLHF
TRBJ1-1,TRBV6-9,TRBD1,NA,TGTGCCAGCAGTTTGACCCTCACAGGGGACGCCACTGAAGCTTTCTTT,CASSLTLTGDATEAFF
TRBJ1-2,TRBV6-1,NA,NA,TGTGCCAGCAGTGACGGACAGCTCTCTTATGACTACACCTTC,CASSDGQLSYDYTF
TRBJ2-2,TRBV6-1,NA,NA,TGTGCCAGCAGACCGGGACGGTCGTACGGGGAGCTGTTTTTT,CASRPGRSYGELFF
TRBJ1-1,TRBV19,NA,NA,TGTGCCAGTAGTCCCAGGACTGACCCTTGGACTGAAGCTTTCTTT,CASSPRTDPWTEAFF
TRBJ2-7,TRBV28,TRBD1,many,TGTGCCAGCAGTTCCATCCGGGACAGGGAGGACGAGCAGTACTTC,CASSSIRDREDEQYF
TRBJ1-3,TRBV7-2,NA,few,TGTGCCAGCATCCCCGGCAGGGCTGGAAACACCATATATTTT,CASIPGRAGNTIYF
TRBJ2-3,TRBV4-3,NA,once,TGCGCCAGCAGCCCAAGTGGGGGGATTATTTCGGGGGGCCGCACAGATACGCAGTATTTT,CASSPSGGIISGGRTDTQYF
TRBJ1-2,TRBV7-9,NA,few,TGTGCCAGCAGCCCAAGAGGAGGGGACTATGGCTACACCTTC,CASSPRGGDYGYTF
TRBJ1-2,TRBV20-1,NA,many,TGCAGTGCTGGGTACATGGAAGGTGGCTACACCTTC,CSAGYMEGGYTF
TRBJ2-7,TRBV9,NA,NA,TGTGCCAGCAGCGGAGGAATAGACAGGGAGCAGTACTTC,CASSGGIDREQYF
TRBJ2-7,TRBV7-9,NA,NA,TGTGCCAGCAGCCCCCGCGTGGACGCCCGAAGTGCGCAGTACTTC,CASSPRVDARSAQYF
TRBJ2-7,TRBV5-1,NA,few,TGCGCCAGCAGCTTGGCGGAAGGGGTCTCCTACGAGCAGTACTTC,CASSLAEGVSYEQYF
TRBJ2-7,TRBV6-5,TRBD1,many,TGTGCCAGCAGTTACGACGGGACAGAGGGGTACTTC,CASSYDGTEGYF
TRBJ1-1,TRBV7-9,TRBD1,NA,TGTGCCAGCAGCTCCACCGCCCGGACAGGGAAGGACGAGGCAGCTTTCTTT,CASSSTARTGKDEAAFF
TRBJ1-5,TRBV19,NA,NA,TGTGCCAGTAGTGTCCCGAACCAACGGGGGCTGTGGGGCAATCAGCCCCAGCATTTT,CASSVPNQRGLWGNQPQHF
TRBJ1-1,TRBV11-3,NA,NA,TGTGCCAGCTCACCCCGAGTGGGTATGAACACTGAAGCTTTCTTT,CASSPRVGMNTEAFF
TRBJ2-3,TRBV7-6,NA,few,TGTGCCAGCAGCTCCAGCCCTACCGCTCATGGGGATACGCAGTATTTT,CASSSSPTAHGDTQYF
TRBJ1-2,TRBV24-1,NA,NA,TGTGCCACCAGTCAAAGGAACCAATATGGCTACACCTTC,CATSQRNQYGYTF
TRBJ1-5,TRBV19,NA,NA,TGTGCCAGTAGTAGAATACGGACTGGTGGTTACCAGCCCCAGCATTTT,CASSRIRTGGYQPQHF
TRBJ2-3,TRBV9,NA,NA,TGTGCCAGCAGCCCCGCTGGCGATACGCAGTATTTT,CASSPAGDTQYF
TRBJ2-7,TRBV7-3,TRBD1,many,TGTGCCAGCAGCATAGACAGGGGTGCAGAGCAGTACTTC,CASSIDRGAEQYF
TRBJ2-1,TRBV19,NA,few,TGTGCCAGTACTGAGCAAGGAGGGGGTTGGAAAGGTGAGCAGTTCTTC,CASTEQGGGWKGEQFF
TRBJ2-2,TRBV29-1,TRBD2,NA,TGCAGCGTTGGAGGGGGACTAGCGGGGGACACCGGGGAGCTGTTTTTT,CSVGGGLAGDTGELFF